A selection of T cell receptor beta chains follows, all from one sample in a study of PD-1 blockade in classical Hodgkin lymphoma. The data were produced by immunoSEQ multiplex PCR, yet TCRdb's version contains in-frame clones alone and is incomplete. The sample comprises roughly 21,000 clones, around 85% of which are singletons, and about 14% rests with the top ten. Here the sequenced sample was peripheral blood mononuclear cells (PBMCs), taken before the fourth cycle of nivolumab. The receptors come from a human donor with classical Hodgkin lymphoma. Each CDR3 is given with its conserved first and last residue. Each record gives: CDR3 DNA, CDR3 protein, J gene, D gene, V gene, clone size. A D gene is named only where the DNA matches it firmly. Clone size is stated in some rows and not others, as once, few, many or a class when expanded.

CDR3 DNA: TGTGCCATCAGTGTTGCGGATTACACAGATACGCAGTATTTT
CDR3 protein: CAISVADYTDTQYF
J gene: TRBJ2-3
D gene: .
V gene: TRBV10-3
clone size: .

CDR3 DNA: TGTGCCAGCAGCTTAGCGGTAGCGGGAGTGCGGGGTGAGCAGTTCTTC
CDR3 protein: CASSLAVAGVRGEQFF
J gene: TRBJ2-1
D gene: TRBD2
V gene: TRBV7-8
clone size: .

CDR3 DNA: TGTGCCAGCAGCTTGGTGCGGGAAGTGGAGACCCAGTACTTC
CDR3 protein: CASSLVREVETQYF
J gene: TRBJ2-5
D gene: .
V gene: TRBV5-6
clone size: .

CDR3 DNA: TGTGCCAGCAGCTCGGGGATTTTTAACTATGGCTACACCTTC
CDR3 protein: CASSSGIFNYGYTF
J gene: TRBJ1-2
D gene: .
V gene: TRBV7-2
clone size: .

CDR3 DNA: TGTGCCAGCAGCTTAGAGTCGGGACTAGTCGTTGAGCAGTACTTC
CDR3 protein: CASSLESGLVVEQYF
J gene: TRBJ2-7
D gene: TRBD2
V gene: TRBV7-6
clone size: .

CDR3 DNA: TGTGCCAGCAGTTTCCCGGGACAGAAAGAGACCCAGTACTTC
CDR3 protein: CASSFPGQKETQYF
J gene: TRBJ2-5
D gene: TRBD1
V gene: TRBV28
clone size: .

CDR3 DNA: TGTGCCAGTAGCAGCCGGGACGGCCCGAACACCGGGGAGCTGTTTTTT
CDR3 protein: CASSSRDGPNTGELFF
J gene: TRBJ2-2
D gene: .
V gene: TRBV19
clone size: .

CDR3 DNA: TGTGCCAGCCGCCCACGGAATGTGGGAGATACGCAGTATTTT
CDR3 protein: CASRPRNVGDTQYF
J gene: TRBJ2-3
D gene: .
V gene: TRBV11-1
clone size: .

CDR3 DNA: TGTGCCAGCAGTTACGATGGGGTGCGGACTGAAGCTTTCTTT
CDR3 protein: CASSYDGVRTEAFF
J gene: TRBJ1-1
D gene: .
V gene: TRBV6-5
clone size: .

CDR3 DNA: TGTGCCACCAGCAGAGACAGCTATGGCTACACCTTC
CDR3 protein: CATSRDSYGYTF
J gene: TRBJ1-2
D gene: .
V gene: TRBV15
clone size: .

CDR3 DNA: TGTGCCAGCAGCTTGTTTGCCGGGTCGAACACTGAAGCTTTCTTT
CDR3 protein: CASSLFAGSNTEAFF
J gene: TRBJ1-1
D gene: .
V gene: TRBV5-6
clone size: .

CDR3 DNA: TGCGCCAGCAGTCAATCGTCGGACTCCTACAATGAGCAGTTCTTC
CDR3 protein: CASSQSSDSYNEQFF
J gene: TRBJ2-1
D gene: .
V gene: TRBV23-1
clone size: .

CDR3 DNA: TGTGCCAGCAGCTTAGCGTTTACAGGGTTTGGCTACACCTTC
CDR3 protein: CASSLAFTGFGYTF
J gene: TRBJ1-2
D gene: .
V gene: TRBV11-2
clone size: .

CDR3 DNA: TGTGCCAGCAGCTTCTGGACTAGCACAGATACGCAGTATTTT
CDR3 protein: CASSFWTSTDTQYF
J gene: TRBJ2-3
D gene: .
V gene: TRBV7-9
clone size: once

CDR3 DNA: TGTGCCAGCAGCTCCGGGACAGACTATGGCTACACCTTC
CDR3 protein: CASSSGTDYGYTF
J gene: TRBJ1-2
D gene: TRBD1
V gene: TRBV9
clone size: few

CDR3 DNA: TGTGCCAGCAGCTTAGGTAGGGGCGCCTACGAGCAGTACTTC
CDR3 protein: CASSLGRGAYEQYF
J gene: TRBJ2-7
D gene: .
V gene: TRBV13
clone size: .

CDR3 DNA: TGTGCCATCAGTGAGTCGGTTGGGGGCGAGCAGTACTTC
CDR3 protein: CAISESVGGEQYF
J gene: TRBJ2-7
D gene: .
V gene: TRBV10-3
clone size: .

CDR3 DNA: TGTGCCAGCAGTTTATACGGGGACTCCTCCTACAATGAGCAGTTCTTC
CDR3 protein: CASSLYGDSSYNEQFF
J gene: TRBJ2-1
D gene: .
V gene: TRBV27
clone size: .